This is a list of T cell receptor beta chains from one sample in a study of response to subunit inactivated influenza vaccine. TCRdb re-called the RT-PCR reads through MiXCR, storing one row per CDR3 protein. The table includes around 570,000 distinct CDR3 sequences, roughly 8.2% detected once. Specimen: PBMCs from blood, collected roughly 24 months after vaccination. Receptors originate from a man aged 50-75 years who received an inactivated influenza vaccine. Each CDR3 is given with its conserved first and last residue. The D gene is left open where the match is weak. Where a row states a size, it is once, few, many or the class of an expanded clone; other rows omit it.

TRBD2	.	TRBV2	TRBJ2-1	TGTGCCAGCAGGGGACTAGCGGGAGGAACTGAGCAGTTCTTC	CASRGLAGGTEQFF
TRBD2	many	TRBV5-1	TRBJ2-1	TGCGCCAGCAGCTTTTATAGCGGGAGTTTGGATGAGCAGTTCTTC	CASSFYSGSLDEQFF
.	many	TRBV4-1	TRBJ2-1	TGCGCCAGCAGCCAAGGACAAGTTAGAGGCAATGAGCAGTTCTTC	CASSQGQVRGNEQFF
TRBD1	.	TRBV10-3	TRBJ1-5	TGTGCCATCAGTGAACACGGTCAGGGGGCAGATCAGCCCCAGCATTTT	CAISEHGQGADQPQHF
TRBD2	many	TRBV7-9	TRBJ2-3	TGTGCCAGCAGCATAGGGACTAGCGGGAGCACAGATACGCAGTATTTT	CASSIGTSGSTDTQYF
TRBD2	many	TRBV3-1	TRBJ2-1	TGTGCCAGCAGCCAAGATTCCGGGACTAGCCGCTACAATGAGCAGTTCTTC	CASSQDSGTSRYNEQFF
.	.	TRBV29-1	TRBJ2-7	TGCAGCGTTGAAGGAGGGCGGCAGGGGATCGAGCAGTACTTC	CSVEGGRQGIEQYF
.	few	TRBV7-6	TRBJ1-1	TGTGCCAGCAGCACGAGGGAGAACACTGAAGCTTTCTTT	CASSTRENTEAFF
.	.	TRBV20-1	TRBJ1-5	TGCAGTGCTAGAGATCCGCGGCAGACAGGTAGCAATCAGCCCCAGCATTTT	CSARDPRQTGSNQPQHF
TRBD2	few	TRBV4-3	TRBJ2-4	TGCGCCAGCAGCCAAGTTTCAAGCGGGGTCAAAAACATTCAGTACTTC	CASSQVSSGVKNIQYF
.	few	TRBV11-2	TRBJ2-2	TGTGCCAGCAGCTCTCCAAAGCCCTACGCAGGGGTTGCCGGGGAGCTGTTTTTT	CASSSPKPYAGVAGELFF
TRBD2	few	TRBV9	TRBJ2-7	TGTGCCAGCAGCGTGTCTAGCGGGGGGTTAAATGAGCAGTACTTC	CASSVSSGGLNEQYF
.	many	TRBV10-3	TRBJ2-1	TGTGCCATCAGTGAGCCCTTATACAATGAGCAGTTCTTC	CAISEPLYNEQFF
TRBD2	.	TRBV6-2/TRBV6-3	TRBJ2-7	TGTGCCAGCAGTTACCTAGCGGGAGGGGCCGAGCAGTACTTC	CASSYLAGGAEQYF
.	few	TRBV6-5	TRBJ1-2	TGTGCCAGCAGTTATAGGCAGGGCCGCTATGGCTACACCTTC	CASSYRQGRYGYTF
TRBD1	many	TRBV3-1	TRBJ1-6	TGTGCCAGCGGAGCAGGGGGACGGAATTCACCCCTCCACTTT	CASGAGGRNSPLHF
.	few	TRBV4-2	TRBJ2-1	TGTGCCAGCAGCGTCCCGGGCCTCGTAAATGAGCAGTTCTTC	CASSVPGLVNEQFF
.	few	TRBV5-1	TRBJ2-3	TGCGCCAGCAGCTTGGTAGGACTACGAACAGATACGCAGTATTTT	CASSLVGLRTDTQYF
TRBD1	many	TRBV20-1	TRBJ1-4	TGCAGTGCTAGAAGGGGGGGGACAGTCAATGAAAAACTGTTTTTT	CSARRGGTVNEKLFF
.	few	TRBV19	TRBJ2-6	TGTGCCAGTACCCTCTCGGGACTCTCTGGGGCCAACGTCCTGACTTTC	CASTLSGLSGANVLTF
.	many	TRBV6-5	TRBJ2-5	TGTGCCAGCAGTTACCAAGAGGGTCAGTCTCGGGAGACCCAGTACTTC	CASSYQEGQSRETQYF
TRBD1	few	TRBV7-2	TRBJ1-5	TGTGCCAGCAGCTTAGTTGCCAGGGGGCTTCAGCCCCAGCATTTT	CASSLVARGLQPQHF
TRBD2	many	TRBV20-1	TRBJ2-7	TGCAGTGCTAGAGATCTAGCGGGAGGGCCCTACGAGCAGTACTTC	CSARDLAGGPYEQYF
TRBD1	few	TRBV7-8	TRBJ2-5	TGTGCCAGCAGCTTAGCAGGGGGACAGGGCTGGGAGACCCAGTACTTC	CASSLAGGQGWETQYF
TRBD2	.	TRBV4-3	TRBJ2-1	TGCGCCAGCAGCCAATGGACACTAGCGGGAGTAAATGAGCAGTTCTTC	CASSQWTLAGVNEQFF
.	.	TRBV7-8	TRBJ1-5	TGTGCCAGCAGCTGGTCGACTCAGGGAGGCAATCAGCCCCAGCATTTT	CASSWSTQGGNQPQHF
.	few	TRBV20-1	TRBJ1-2	TGCAGTGCTTCCCAGGAACCCGGCTACACCTTC	CSASQEPGYTF
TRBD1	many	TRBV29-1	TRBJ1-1	TGCAGCGGGCTTGGTGGCAGGGGGACTGAAGCTTTCTTT	CSGLGGRGTEAFF
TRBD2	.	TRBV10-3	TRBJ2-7	TGTGCCATCAGTGATTATAGCGGGGCGTACGAGCAGTACTTC	CAISDYSGAYEQYF
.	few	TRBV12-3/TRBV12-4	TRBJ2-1	TGTGCCAGCGCCCTAGGGGGACCACTTAATGAGCAGTTCTTC	CASALGGPLNEQFF
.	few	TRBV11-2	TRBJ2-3	TGTGCCAGCAGCTTAGCGACCTGGGCAGATACGCAGTATTTT	CASSLATWADTQYF
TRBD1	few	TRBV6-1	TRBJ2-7	TGTGCCAGCACACAGGGGCCATATTACGAGCAGTACTTC	CASTQGPYYEQYF
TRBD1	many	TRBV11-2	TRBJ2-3	TGTGCCAGCAGCCCGGCCCCATACAGGGGGCGGGGGCCAGATACGCAGTATTTT	CASSPAPYRGRGPDTQYF
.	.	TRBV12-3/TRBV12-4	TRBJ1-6	TGTGCCAGCAGCCCTGGGGGGACGTCACCCCTCCACTTT	CASSPGGTSPLHF
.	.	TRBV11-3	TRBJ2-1	TGTGCCAGCAGCGTCCCGGGCTCCTACAATGAGCAGTTCTTC	CASSVPGSYNEQFF
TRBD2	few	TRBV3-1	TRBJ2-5	TGTGCCAGCAGCCACGGGACTATCCAAGAGACCCAGTACTTC	CASSHGTIQETQYF
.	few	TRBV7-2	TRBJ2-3	TGTGCCAGCAGCTGGGACGGAAATACGCAGTATTTT	CASSWDGNTQYF
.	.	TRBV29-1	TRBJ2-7	TGCAGCGTTTTGCCGGGTCTGGCAACCTACGAGCAGTACTTC	CSVLPGLATYEQYF
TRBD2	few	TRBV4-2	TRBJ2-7	TGTGCCAGCAGCCCCAGAGCGGGGAGCTCCTACGAGCAGTACTTC	CASSPRAGSSYEQYF
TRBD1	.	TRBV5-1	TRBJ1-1	TGCGCCAGCAGCTGGGAGCAACAGGGGCCCAACACTGAAGCTTTCTTT	CASSWEQQGPNTEAFF
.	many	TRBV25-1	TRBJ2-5	TGTGCCAGCAGCGAAGAGGGGGTAGGGGAGACCCAGTACTTC	CASSEEGVGETQYF
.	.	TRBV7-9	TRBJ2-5	TGTGCCAGCAGCTTTAGGGAAGAGACCCAGTACTTC	CASSFREETQYF
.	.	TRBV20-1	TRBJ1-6	TGCAGTGCTAGAGATGGGTACAATCTTACACCCCTCCACTTT	CSARDGYNLTPLHF
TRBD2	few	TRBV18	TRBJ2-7	TGTGCCAGCTCACCACTAGCGGGAGTCCCTTACGAGCAGTACTTC	CASSPLAGVPYEQYF
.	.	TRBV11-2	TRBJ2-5	TGTGCCAGCAGCTTAGAAAGTTGGGGCAGGGAAGAGACCCAGTACTTC	CASSLESWGREETQYF
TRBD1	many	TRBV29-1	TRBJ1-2	TGCAGCGTTGATGGTCAGGGGGCGGCTAACTATGGCTACACCTTC	CSVDGQGAANYGYTF
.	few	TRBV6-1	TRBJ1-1	TGTGCCGGGGGGGACACTGAAGCTTTCTTT	CAGGDTEAFF
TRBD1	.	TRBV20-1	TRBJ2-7	TGCAGTGCCAGGGGACAGGGGCAGTACGAGCAGTACTTC	CSARGQGQYEQYF